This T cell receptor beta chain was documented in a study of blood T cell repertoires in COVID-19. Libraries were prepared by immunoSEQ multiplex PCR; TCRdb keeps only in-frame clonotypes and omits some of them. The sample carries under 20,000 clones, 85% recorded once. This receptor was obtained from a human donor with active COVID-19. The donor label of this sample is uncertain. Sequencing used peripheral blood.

The CDR3 region is CSVEDPRDRSYNEQFF. CDR3 DNA: TGCAGCGTTGAAGATCCGCGGGACAGATCCTACAATGAGCAGTTCTTC. V and J are TRBV29-1 and TRBJ2-1; weak D call: TRBD1 (7 bases). The CDR3 covers 16 residues. Deletions cut 0 bases from V and 1 base from J, with 13 bases between. Germline V CDR1 and CDR2: SQVTM, ANQGSEA.